The sample holds a few counts of the clone carrying this T cell receptor (beta chain). As yet, its antigen is unknown. Germline V gene sequence: CDR1 MDHEN, CDR2 SYDVKM. V lost 7 bases to trimming and J lost 6 bases; unmatched junction nucleotides: 10. This CDR3 region has 15 residues. Clones were sequenced by immunoSEQ multiplex PCR, and TCRdb holds only the in-frame ones, with some missing. The sample has about 92,000 clones, approximately 90% seen once. The source of the sample is a study of OX40 agonist ivuxolimab in advanced cancers. Whole-study results and caveats: The study observed clonal expansion of CD4+ and CD8+ blood T cells by week 6 at 0.1 to 3.0 mg/kg. The study found among the lowest clonal expansion in partial responders at 0.1-3.0 mg/kg. Researchers did not determine the expanded peripheral T cells' antigen specificity.

This chain joins TRBV28 and TRBJ2-1; TRBD2 matches 9 bases. The sample was CD4+ or CD8+ T cells sorted from blood, taken in a trial of the OX40 agonist ivuxolimab. This clonotype was sampled from an adult with an advanced solid tumor such as melanoma, head and neck, liver or kidney cancer. CDR3 DNA: TGTGCCAGCAAGAGTGGAGCGGGAGGTTTCAATGAGCAGTTCTTC. Translation gives CASKSGAGGFNEQFF.